This T cell receptor beta chain was sequenced in a study of blood T cell repertoires in COVID-19. Study details: Sources were T cells, B-cell-depleted T cells, or PBMCs; the material itself was cDNA or gDNA.

Method: immunoSEQ multiplex PCR; TCRdb's copy keeps in-frame clones and lacks some. The table lists about 440,000 clones, roughly 88% of them singletons. Donors in Cohort 3 who had recovered were those with two negative PCRs, healthcare professional clearance, or resolution of their symptoms. The sample comprised PBMCs or T cells enriched from blood (not recorded which). This TCR came from a young man who had recovered from COVID-19.

The chain's CDR3 is CASSPWAVRNQPQHF. CDR3 DNA sequence: TGTGCCAGCTCACCGTGGGCCGTCAGGAATCAGCCCCAGCATTTT. The V gene is TRBV18, the J gene TRBJ1-5, with D unresolved. Trimming removed 3 bases from V and 4 bases from J, with 13 bases in between. The germline V gene has CDR1 KGHSH and CDR2 LQKENI. The CDR3 has 15 amino acids. The entire variable domain, with the rest obtained from reference TRBV18 and TRBJ1-5, is as follows: NAGVMQNPRHLVRRRGQEARLRCSPMKGHSHVYWYRQLPEEGLKFMVYLQKENIIDESGMPKERFSAEFPKEGPSILRIQQVVRGDSAAYFCASSPWAVRNQPQHFGDGTRLSIL.